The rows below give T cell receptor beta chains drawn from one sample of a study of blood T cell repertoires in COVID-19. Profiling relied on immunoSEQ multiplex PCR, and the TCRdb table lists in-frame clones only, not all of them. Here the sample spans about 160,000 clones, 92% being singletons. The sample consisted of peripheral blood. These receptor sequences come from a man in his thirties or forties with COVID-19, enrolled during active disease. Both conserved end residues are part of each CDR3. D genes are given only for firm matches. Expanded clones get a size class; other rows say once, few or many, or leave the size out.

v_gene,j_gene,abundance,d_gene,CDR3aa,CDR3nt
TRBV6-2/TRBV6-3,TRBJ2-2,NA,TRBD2,CASSYYPGSGTNTGELFF,TGTGCCAGCAGTTACTACCCGGGTAGCGGGACGAACACCGGGGAGCTGTTTTTT
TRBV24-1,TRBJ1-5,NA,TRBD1,CATSDFGQGKQPQHF,TGTGCCACCAGTGATTTTGGACAGGGTAAACAGCCCCAGCATTTT
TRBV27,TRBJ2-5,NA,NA,CASSLSPDLGQETQYF,TGTGCCAGCAGTTTATCGCCCGACCTAGGCCAAGAGACCCAGTACTTC
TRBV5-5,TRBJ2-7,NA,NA,CASSLAGQGPYEQYF,TGTGCCAGCAGCTTGGCGGGTCAGGGCCCCTACGAGCAGTACTTC
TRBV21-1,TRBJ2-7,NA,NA,CASSKDWLLPYEQYF,TGTGCCAGCAGCAAAGATTGGCTACTACCCTACGAGCAGTACTTC
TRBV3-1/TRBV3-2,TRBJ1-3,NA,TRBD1,CASSQDSYRGISGNTIYF,TGTGCCAGCAGCCAAGACAGCTACAGGGGGATCTCTGGAAACACCATATATTTT
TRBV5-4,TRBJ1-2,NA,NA,CASSLIYREGYTF,TGTGCCAGCAGTTTGATCTACAGGGAGGGCTACACCTTC
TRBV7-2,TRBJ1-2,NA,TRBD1,CASSLLGGSFYGYTF,TGTGCCAGCAGCTTACTAGGGGGCAGCTTCTATGGCTACACCTTC
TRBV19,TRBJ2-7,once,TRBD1,CASSPLGQGMGEQYF,TGTGCCAGTAGCCCGCTTGGACAGGGGATGGGTGAGCAGTACTTC
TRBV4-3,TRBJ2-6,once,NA,CASSPRQASGANVLTF,TGCGCCAGCAGCCCACGACAGGCCTCTGGGGCCAACGTCCTGACTTTC
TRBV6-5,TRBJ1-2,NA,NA,CASSQEYRRGYTF,TGTGCCAGCAGCCAAGAGTACCGTAGAGGCTACACCTTC
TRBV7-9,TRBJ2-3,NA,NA,CASSLGYSNTDTQYF,TGTGCCAGCAGCTTAGGATACTCTAACACAGATACGCAGTATTTT
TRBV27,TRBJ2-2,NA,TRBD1,CASSPRGRGPRTGELFF,TGTGCCAGCAGTCCCCGAGGCAGGGGGCCGCGGACCGGGGAGCTGTTTTTT
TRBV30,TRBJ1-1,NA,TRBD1,CAWNPRDRNTEAFF,TGTGCCTGGAACCCCCGGGACAGGAACACTGAAGCTTTCTTT
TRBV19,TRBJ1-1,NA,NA,CASSIAAEAFF,TGTGCCAGTAGTATAGCAGCTGAAGCTTTCTTT
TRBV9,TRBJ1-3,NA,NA,CASSVGPGRGHENTIYF,TGTGCCAGCAGCGTAGGCCCAGGTCGGGGTCACGAAAACACCATATATTTT
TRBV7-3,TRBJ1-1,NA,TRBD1,CASSLRRTGLNTEAFF,TGTGCCAGCAGCTTAAGGCGGACAGGCTTGAACACTGAAGCTTTCTTT
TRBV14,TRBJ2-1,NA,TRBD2,CASSPHRTSGGSYNEQFF,TGTGCCAGCAGCCCTCACCGGACTAGCGGAGGCTCCTACAATGAGCAGTTCTTC
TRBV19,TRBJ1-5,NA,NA,CASSMSGLGNQPQHF,TGTGCCAGTAGTATGAGCGGGCTTGGGAATCAGCCCCAGCATTTT
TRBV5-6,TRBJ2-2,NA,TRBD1,CASSYDRATGELFF,TGTGCCAGCAGTTATGACAGGGCCACCGGGGAGCTGTTTTTT
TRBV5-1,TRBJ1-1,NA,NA,CASSLEAGMNTEAFF,TGCGCCAGCAGCTTGGAGGCAGGGATGAACACTGAAGCTTTCTTT
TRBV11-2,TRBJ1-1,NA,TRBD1,CASSFRRAQGEAPKAFF,TGTGCCAGCAGCTTCAGACGGGCACAGGGGGAGGCTCCGAAAGCTTTCTTT
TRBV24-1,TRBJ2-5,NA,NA,CATSQTGTPRQETQYF,TGTGCCACCAGTCAAACCGGGACACCACGCCAAGAGACCCAGTACTTC
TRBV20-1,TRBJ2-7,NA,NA,CSASHPGQAYEQYF,TGCAGTGCTAGTCACCCCGGTCAAGCCTACGAGCAGTACTTC
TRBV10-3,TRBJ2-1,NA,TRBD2,CAISGLAGGLSYNEQFF,TGTGCCATCAGTGGGCTAGCGGGGGGGCTCTCCTACAATGAGCAGTTCTTC
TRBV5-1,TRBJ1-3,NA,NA,CASTPDRGNTIYF,TGCGCCAGCACCCCAGACAGGGGAAACACCATATATTTT
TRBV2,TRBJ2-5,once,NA,CASSEEGEETQYF,TGTGCCAGCAGTGAAGAGGGGGAAGAGACCCAGTACTTC
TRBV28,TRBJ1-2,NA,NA,CASSLYNRDGGNYGYTF,TGTGCCAGCAGTTTATATAACAGGGATGGGGGCAACTATGGCTACACCTTC
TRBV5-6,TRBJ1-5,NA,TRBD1,CASSSARDRGGNQPQHF,TGTGCCAGCAGCTCGGCAAGGGACAGGGGTGGCAATCAGCCCCAGCATTTT
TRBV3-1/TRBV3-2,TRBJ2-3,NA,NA,CASSQVFLRSTDTQYF,TGTGCCAGCAGCCAAGTATTTTTACGGAGCACAGATACGCAGTATTTT
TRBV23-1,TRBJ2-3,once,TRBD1,CASSHPGGQGSETDTQYF,TGCGCCAGCAGTCATCCTGGGGGACAGGGTTCCGAAACAGATACGCAGTATTTT
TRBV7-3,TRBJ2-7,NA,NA,CASSSPPSGPGIHEQYF,TGTGCCAGCAGCTCCCCGCCGTCAGGCCCAGGCATCCACGAGCAGTACTTC
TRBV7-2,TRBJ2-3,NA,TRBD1,CASSVTGQGLGTQYF,TGTGCCAGCAGCGTAACGGGACAGGGATTAGGGACGCAGTATTTT
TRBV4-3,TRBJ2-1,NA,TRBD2,CASSQDLGEGSNEQFF,TGCGCCAGCAGCCAAGACTTGGGGGAGGGCAGCAATGAGCAGTTCTTC
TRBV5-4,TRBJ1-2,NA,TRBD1,CASSPRDSFMHTF,TGTGCCAGCAGCCCCCGGGACAGTTTTATGCACACCTTC
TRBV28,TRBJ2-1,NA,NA,CASSQTGFGSYNEQFF,TGTGCCAGCAGTCAAACAGGGTTCGGCTCCTACAATGAGCAGTTCTTC
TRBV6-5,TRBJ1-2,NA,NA,CASSYSSAGQNYGYTF,TGTGCCAGCAGTTACTCATCTGCAGGCCAGAACTATGGCTACACCTTC
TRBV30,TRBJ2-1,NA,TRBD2,CAWTLLAEQFF,TGTGCCTGGACCCTACTAGCGGAGCAGTTCTTC
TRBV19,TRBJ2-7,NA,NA,CASSSSWQSYEQYF,TGTGCCAGTAGTAGTTCGTGGCAGTCATACGAGCAGTACTTC
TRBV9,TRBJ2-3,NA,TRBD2,CASSPWTSGGALSTDTQYF,TGTGCCAGCAGCCCCTGGACTAGCGGGGGGGCCCTAAGCACAGATACGCAGTATTTT
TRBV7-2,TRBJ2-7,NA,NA,CASSLAGAGINYEQYF,TGTGCCAGCAGCTTAGCAGGGGCAGGTATAAACTACGAGCAGTACTTC
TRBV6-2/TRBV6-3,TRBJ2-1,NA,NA,CASSPGLWGGLGEQFF,TGTGCCAGCAGCCCAGGATTGTGGGGGGGCCTCGGTGAGCAGTTCTTC
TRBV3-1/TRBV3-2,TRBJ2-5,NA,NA,CASSQVLQGWETQYF,TGTGCCAGCAGCCAAGTCCTACAGGGATGGGAGACCCAGTACTTC
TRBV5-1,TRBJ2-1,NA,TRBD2,CASSPTSGGNNEQFF,TGCGCCAGCAGCCCTACTAGCGGGGGCAACAATGAGCAGTTCTTC
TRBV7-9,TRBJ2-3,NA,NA,CASSLDLDTQYF,TGTGCCAGCAGCTTAGATCTCGATACGCAGTATTTT
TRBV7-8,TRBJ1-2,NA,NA,CASSLGGSNYGYTF,TGTGCCAGCAGCTTAGGAGGCAGCAACTATGGCTACACCTTC
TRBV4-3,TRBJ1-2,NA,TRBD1,CASSQETLPRQGNYGYTF,TGCGCCAGCAGCCAAGAAACCCTACCCCGACAGGGTAACTATGGCTACACCTTC
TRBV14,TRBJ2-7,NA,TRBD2,CASSHRLAGGPSYEQYF,TGTGCCAGCAGCCATAGGCTAGCGGGAGGGCCATCCTACGAGCAGTACTTC
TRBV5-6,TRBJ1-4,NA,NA,CASSLQGPVREKLFF,TGTGCCAGCAGCCTTCAGGGGCCTGTCAGGGAAAAACTGTTTTTT
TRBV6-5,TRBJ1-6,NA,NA,CASSPMAGNSPLHF,TGTGCCAGCAGTCCGATGGCAGGGAATTCACCCCTCCACTTT
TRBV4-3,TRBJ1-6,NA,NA,CASSQDRQGPYSPLHF,TGCGCCAGCAGCCAAGATCGCCAGGGGCCGTATTCACCCCTCCACTTT
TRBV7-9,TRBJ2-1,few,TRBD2,CASSLGWGQLAGNNEQFF,TGTGCCAGCAGCTTAGGGTGGGGACAACTAGCGGGAAACAATGAGCAGTTCTTC
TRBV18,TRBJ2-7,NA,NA,CASSPSRDSYEQYF,TGTGCCAGCTCACCTTCCCGGGACTCTTACGAGCAGTACTTC
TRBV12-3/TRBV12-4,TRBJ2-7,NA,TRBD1,CASAGQGIYEQYF,TGTGCCAGCGCTGGACAGGGAATCTACGAGCAGTACTTC
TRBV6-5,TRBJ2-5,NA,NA,CASSYGQRLGPQYF,TGTGCCAGCAGTTACGGACAGAGGCTTGGGCCCCAGTACTTC
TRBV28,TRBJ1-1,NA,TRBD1,CASSFTQGEMNTEAFF,TGTGCCAGCAGTTTTACACAGGGGGAGATGAACACTGAAGCTTTCTTT
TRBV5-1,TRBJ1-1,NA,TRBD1,CASSVVRTGVNTEAFF,TGCGCCAGCAGCGTTGTAAGGACAGGGGTGAACACTGAAGCTTTCTTT
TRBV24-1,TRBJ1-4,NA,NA,CATSEPAGDGEKLFF,TGTGCCACCAGTGAACCGGCAGGGGACGGCGAAAAACTGTTTTTT
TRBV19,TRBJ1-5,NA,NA,CASSTLGGRLSNQPQHF,TGTGCCAGTAGTACTCTGGGGGGGCGCTTAAGCAATCAGCCCCAGCATTTT
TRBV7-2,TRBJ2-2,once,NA,CASSLNRPGELFF,TGTGCCAGCAGCTTAAACAGGCCCGGGGAGCTGTTTTTT